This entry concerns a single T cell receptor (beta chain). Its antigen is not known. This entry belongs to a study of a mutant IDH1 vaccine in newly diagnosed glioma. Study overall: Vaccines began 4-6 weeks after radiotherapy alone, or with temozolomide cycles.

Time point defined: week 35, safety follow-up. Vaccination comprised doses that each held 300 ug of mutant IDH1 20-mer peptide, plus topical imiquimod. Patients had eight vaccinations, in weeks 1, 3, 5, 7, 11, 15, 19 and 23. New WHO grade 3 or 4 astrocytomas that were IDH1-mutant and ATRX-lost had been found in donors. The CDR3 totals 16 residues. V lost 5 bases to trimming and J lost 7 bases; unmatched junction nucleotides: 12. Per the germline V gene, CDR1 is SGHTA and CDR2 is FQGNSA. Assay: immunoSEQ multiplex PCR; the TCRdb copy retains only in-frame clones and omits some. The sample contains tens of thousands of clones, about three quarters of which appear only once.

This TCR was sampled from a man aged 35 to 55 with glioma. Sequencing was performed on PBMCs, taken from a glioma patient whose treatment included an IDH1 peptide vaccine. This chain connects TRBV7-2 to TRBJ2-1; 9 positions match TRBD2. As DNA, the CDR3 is TGTGCCAGCAGCCCGAGAGGAGCGGGAGGTGGGAATGAGCAGTTCTTC. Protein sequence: CASSPRGAGGGNEQFF.